The text below deals with one T cell receptor (beta chain). This sample is drawn from a study of blood T cell repertoires in COVID-19. Sequenced by immunoSEQ multiplex PCR; TCRdb stores in-frame clones only, minus some. The profile shows under 75,000 clones, approximately 89% of them singletons. Trimming removed 5 bases from V and 3 bases from J, with 17 bases in between. This CDR3 is 15 amino acids long. Germline assignment: CDR1 GTSNPN and CDR2 SVGIG (reference sequence). The TCR was taken from a human donor in a cohort sampled during active COVID-19. Sequencing input: peripheral blood. V is TRBV30 and J is TRBJ1-3; D not resolved. CDR3 residues: CAWGLVRLGGNTIYF. DNA for the CDR3: TGTGCCTGGGGGTTGGTGAGGCTCGGTGGAAACACCATATATTTT.